One and the same sample provided the 16 T cell receptor beta chains below, sequenced in a study of cytomegalovirus exposure and HLA in healthy donors. The primer mix had 60 Vbeta and 13 Jbeta primers. The data were produced by immunoSEQ multiplex PCR, yet TCRdb's version contains in-frame clones alone and is incomplete. The sample holds about 52,000 clones, around 70% seen once. The material sequenced was PBMCs. Receptor source: a man younger than 35 in good health and CMV-seronegative.

The V gene is TRBV6-1, the J gene TRBJ2-5; TRBD2 matches 7 bases. CDR3 length: 14 amino acids. Germline CDR1 reads MNHNS; CDR2 reads SASEGT. V lost 3 bases and J lost 5; bases outside the gene matches: 6. This CDR3 is CASSDGGSGETQYF. CDR3 coding DNA: TGTGCCAGCAGTGACGGCGGGAGCGGGGAGACCCAGTACTTC.

V and J are TRBV25-1 and TRBJ1-2; D is unclear. CDR3 length equals 15 residues. V gave up 4 bases and J gave up 8 bases, with 20 bases separating them. Germline CDR1 reads MGHDK; CDR2 reads SYGVNS. The CDR3 loop is CASSAREEGMRGYTF. As DNA, the CDR3 is TGTGCCAGCAGTGCAAGGGAGGAGGGAATGAGGGGCTACACCTTC.

The rearrangement links TRBV6-5 to TRBJ1-3; D gene ambiguous. V lost 2 bases and J lost 0, with 8 bases in between. The CDR3 runs to 15 residues. The germline CDR1 and CDR2 sequences are MNHEY and SVGAGI. The chain's CDR3 is CASSYARPSGNTIYF. For the CDR3, the DNA is TGTGCCAGCAGTTACGCCAGGCCCTCTGGAAACACCATATATTTT.

This CDR3 reads CASGIFGGYTF. CDR3 coding DNA: TGTGCCTCAGGGATTTTTGGCGGCTACACCTTC. The chain links TRBV30 to TRBJ1-2; TRBD1 might be the D (5 bases). CDR1 and CDR2 from the germline V gene are GTSNPN and SVGIG (reference sequence). Trimming took off 7 bases at V and 8 bases at J, with 14 bases between the two ends. The CDR3 contains 11 residues.

The chain carries TRBV28 and TRBJ1-1; D gene uncertain. This CDR3 comprises 13 residues. The V and J ends lost 7 bases and 7 bases respectively, with 16 bases between them. Germline CDR1 is MDHEN and CDR2 is SYDVKM. The CDR3 is CASKPGIFFEAFF. The CDR3 bases are TGTGCCAGCAAACCCGGGATTTTTTTTGAAGCTTTCTTT.

The gene calls are TRBV27 and TRBJ1-5, with D possibly matching TRBD1 (6 bases). V was pared by 5 bases and J by 7 bases, with 12 bases between. The CDR3 is made up of 13 amino acids. Germline values: CDR1 MNHEY, CDR2 SMNVEV (reference sequence). The CDR3 protein is CASSTQGRQPQHF. Written as DNA, the CDR3 is TGTGCCAGCAGTACACAGGGCAGGCAGCCCCAGCATTTT.

The chain uses TRBV25-1 and TRBJ1-2; 9 nucleotides line up with TRBD1. The V gene's germline CDR1 is MGHDK and CDR2 SYGVNS. The J segment lost 8 bases and the V segment lost 4 bases, leaving 20 bases of the junction unmatched. The CDR3 consists of 18 residues. CDR3 loop: CASSGNTGTGIGEDGYTF. For the CDR3, the DNA is TGTGCCAGCAGTGGGAATACTGGGACAGGGATCGGTGAGGACGGCTACACCTTC.

The chain combines TRBV25-1 with TRBJ2-1; TRBD2 agrees at 14 bases. The CDR3 spans 18 residues. Germline-derived CDR1 and CDR2 are MGHDK and SYGVNS. V was clipped by 2 bases and J by 0 bases; unmatched bases: 3. CDR3 coding DNA: TGTGCCAGCAGTGAAGCGGGGACTAGCGGGAGCTCCTACAATGAGCAGTTCTTC. This translates into CASSEAGTSGSSYNEQFF.

The chain couples TRBV14 to TRBJ1-1; tentatively, D is TRBD1 (6 bases). Trimming pared 6 bases from V and 3 bases from J, leaving 17 bases between. CDR3 length: 15 amino acids. CDR1 and CDR2 (germline): SGHDN, FVKESK. CDR3 in amino acids: CASRQPTGKDTEAFF. The CDR3 DNA is TGTGCCAGCAGACAACCTACAGGGAAGGACACTGAAGCTTTCTTT.

This sequence joins TRBV9 and TRBJ2-7; D is undetermined. Germline V gene sequence: CDR1 SGDLS, CDR2 YYNGEE. Trimming shortened V by 0 bases and J by 3 bases, and 10 bases separated the two germline ends. CDR3 length: 14 residues. CDR3 region: CASSVGRGDYEQYF. For the CDR3, the DNA is TGTGCCAGCAGCGTAGGGCGAGGAGACTACGAGCAGTACTTC.

This clone came up a few times. The V call is TRBV5-6, the J call TRBJ2-1; D not resolved. Germline V CDR1 and CDR2: SGHDT, YYEEEE. Trimming shortened V by 2 bases and J by 0 bases, and 9 bases separated the two germline ends. The CDR3 length is 15 residues. This CDR3 is CASSFRSVSYNEQFF. CDR3 nucleotides: TGTGCCAGCAGCTTTCGTTCAGTCTCCTACAATGAGCAGTTCTTC.

The chain combines TRBV28 with TRBJ2-7; 8 bases match TRBD1. This CDR3 comprises 15 residues. Germline CDR1 and CDR2: MDHEN and SYDVKM. Losses at the gene ends were 3 bases for V and 1 base for J; bases not matched to a gene: 5. The CDR3 sequence is CASSFRTGKSYEQYF. CDR3 in DNA: TGTGCCAGCAGTTTTAGGACAGGGAAATCCTACGAGCAGTACTTC.

The CDR3 DNA reads TGTGCCAGCAGCTTAGCCCCTCCAGGGGATTCCTATAATTCACCCCTCCACTTT. It yields the protein CASSLAPPGDSYNSPLHF. This sequence joins TRBV7-6 and TRBJ1-6, with TRBD1 as a possible D gene (6 bases). From germline, CDR1 is SGHVS and CDR2 FNYEAQ. CDR3 length: 18 residues. Trimming removed 0 bases from V and 1 base from J, with 13 bases in between.

This clone was found a few times. V and J are TRBV25-1 and TRBJ2-7; D unclear. Germline V gene sequence: CDR1 MGHDK, CDR2 SYGVNS. The germline V and J ends were trimmed by 1 base and 0 bases, with 7 bases remaining between them. CDR3 length: 14 residues. This CDR3 reads CASSESKRSYEQYF. CDR3 nucleotides: TGTGCCAGCAGTGAATCTAAGCGCTCCTACGAGCAGTACTTC.

This sequence joins TRBV30 and TRBJ1-1; 9 positions match TRBD1. This CDR3 comprises 14 residues. Looked up from germline, CDR1 is GTSNPN and CDR2 is SVGIG (reference sequence). The V gene end was trimmed by 3 bases and the J gene end by 5 bases; junction bases not matched to a gene: 7. For the CDR3, the DNA is TGTGCCTGGAGAACGGGGACAGGGAAGACTGAAGCTTTCTTT. It specifies CAWRTGTGKTEAFF.

The V gene is TRBV6-4, the J gene TRBJ1-1; 12 nucleotides align to TRBD1. CDR1 is MRHNA and CDR2 is SNTAGT in the germline V gene. The CDR3 runs 16 residues. Unmatched junction bases numbered 8, after V lost 6 bases and J lost 3 bases. In DNA, the CDR3 is TGTGCCAGCAGCGCCGGGACAGGGGGCCGGTACACTGAAGCTTTCTTT. It specifies CASSAGTGGRYTEAFF.